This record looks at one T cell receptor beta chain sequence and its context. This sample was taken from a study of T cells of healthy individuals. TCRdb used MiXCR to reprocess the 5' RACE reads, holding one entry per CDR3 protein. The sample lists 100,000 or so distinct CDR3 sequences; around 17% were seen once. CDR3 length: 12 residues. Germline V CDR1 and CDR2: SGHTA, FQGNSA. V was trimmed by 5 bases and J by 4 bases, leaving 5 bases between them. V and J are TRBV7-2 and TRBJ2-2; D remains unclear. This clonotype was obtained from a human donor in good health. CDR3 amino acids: CASSGATGELFF. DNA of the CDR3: TGTGCCAGCAGCGGCGCCACCGGGGAGCTGTTTTTT.